The 25 T cell receptor beta chains below come from one sample, sequenced in a study of blood T cell repertoires in COVID-19. The protocol was immunoSEQ multiplex PCR, while the TCRdb copy is restricted to in-frame clones and leaves out a portion. The sample gives some 35,000 clones, roughly 82% of which show up once; under 50% is in the top ten. Sequences were obtained from peripheral blood. Every receptor here comes from a man older than 75 with active or convalescent COVID-19.

V and J are TRBV19 and TRBJ2-1; tentatively, D is TRBD2 (5 bases). V was trimmed by 9 bases and J by 10 bases, leaving 16 bases between them. Germline lookup yields CDR1 LNHDA and CDR2 SQIVND (reference sequence). This CDR3 is 12 amino acids long. CDR3 DNA sequence: TGTGCCAGCATTAGCGAGCAATGGGAGCAGTTCTTC. Its protein product is CASISEQWEQFF.

The genes are TRBV28 and TRBJ2-2, with D possibly TRBD2 on 6 matching bases. This CDR3 region has 14 residues. Between the trimmed V and J ends, which lost 7 bases and 5 bases, there was a span of 14 bases. The V gene's germline CDR1 is MDHEN and CDR2 SYDVKM. CDR3 protein: CASTLNGGTGELFF. The CDR3 DNA sequence: TGTGCCAGCACCCTAAACGGGGGAACCGGGGAGCTGTTTTTT.

V is TRBV11-2 and J is TRBJ2-7; TRBD2 aligns across 13 bases. The CDR3 contains 18 residues. The junction had 13 bases not matched to a gene; V was cut back by 5 bases and J by 3 bases. Germline values: CDR1 SGHAT, CDR2 FQNNGV. Here the CDR3 DNA reads TGTGCCAGCAGCCCAGCCCCTATACTAGCGGGAGGGCTCTACGAGCAGTACTTC. Translation gives CASSPAPILAGGLYEQYF.

The CDR3 sequence is CASSVSLGAVSEQYF. CDR3 in DNA: TGTGCCAGCAGCGTTTCCCTAGGGGCCGTTAGCGAGCAGTACTTC. The rearrangement joins TRBV2 to TRBJ2-7; maybe TRBD1 (5 bases). Germline lookup yields CDR1 SNHLY and CDR2 FYNNEI. The CDR3 sequence is 15 residues long. The ends were cut back, 6 bases at V and 6 bases at J, with 21 bases in the middle.

The chain carries TRBV7-9 and TRBJ2-7; TRBD1 might be the D (6 bases). The CDR3 extends over 14 amino acids. In germline, CDR1 is SEHNR, CDR2 FQNEAQ (reference sequence). V was trimmed by 4 bases and J by 4 bases, leaving 14 bases between them. This CDR3 reads CASSSRDTPYEQYF. The DNA for the CDR3 is TGTGCCAGCAGCTCCCGGGACACACCATACGAGCAGTACTTC.

The J gene is TRBJ1-5, the V gene TRBV7-8; 8 bases are a match to TRBD1. The CDR3 sequence is 15 residues long. Per germline, CDR1 SGHVS and CDR2 FQNEAQ. V was pared by 1 base and J by 7 bases, with 6 bases of the junction left unmatched. CDR3 region: CASSLGGTGGQPQHF. The CDR3 nucleotides are TGTGCCAGCAGCTTAGGCGGGACAGGCGGGCAGCCCCAGCATTTT.

The rearrangement joins TRBV7-9 to TRBJ2-3; a possible D gene is TRBD1 (5 bases). The CDR3 is made up of 13 amino acids. Germline CDR1 reads SEHNR; CDR2 reads FQNEAQ (reference sequence). Trimming took off 6 bases at V and 4 bases at J, with 11 bases between the two ends. The CDR3: CASSPRGPDTQYF. DNA of the CDR3: TGTGCCAGCAGTCCTAGGGGTCCAGATACGCAGTATTTT.

J is TRBJ2-4 and V is TRBV28, with D unresolved. Trimming took 3 bases from V and 8 from J, leaving 11 bases between them. Germline loops: CDR1 MDHEN, CDR2 SYDVKM. The CDR3 contains 13 residues. The CDR3 DNA is TGTGCCAGCAGTTTGATGGCCCAGGACATTCAGTACTTC. Encoded protein: CASSLMAQDIQYF.

The chain links TRBV5-5 to TRBJ1-1; D gene unclear. CDR3 size: 14 residues. V was trimmed by 5 bases and J by 10 bases, leaving 21 bases between them. Germline CDR1 SGHKS, CDR2 YYEKEE (reference sequence). The CDR3 bases are TGTGCCAGCAGGGGTGTGGCGAAGGAGTTAGGAGCTTTCTTT. Translation gives CASRGVAKELGAFF.

Concerning this clone: Germline and junction disagree at one end, which may indicate a read error. This rearrangement joins TRBV7-7 to TRBJ2-7; 9 bases fit TRBD1. This CDR3 has 15 amino acids. The germline gives CDR1 SSHAT, CDR2 FNYEAQ (reference sequence). The DNA of the CDR3 is TGTGCTAGCAGCCACGGACAGGGGATTTTGTACGAGCAGTACTTC. It specifies CASSHGQGILYEQYF.

The chain employs TRBV28 and TRBJ1-1; no clear D. Germline V gene data show CDR1 as MDHEN and CDR2 as SYDVKM. Trimming removed 6 bases at V and 4 bases at J, with 6 bases between. There are 11 residues in the CDR3. The CDR3 nucleotides read TGTGCCAGCAGGAGTCGCACTGAAGCTTTCTTT. Amino acids: CASRSRTEAFF. Complete variable domain (other parts from reference TRBV28 and TRBJ1-1): DVKVTQSSRYLVKRTGEKVFLECVQDMDHENMFWYRQDPGLGLRLIYFSYDVKMKEKGDIPEGYSVSREKKERFSLILESASTNQTSMYLCASRSRTEAFFGQGTRLTVV.

The chain uses TRBV24-1 and TRBJ1-5, with D unresolved. The CDR3 covers 12 residues. With 5 bases removed from V and 7 bases from J, the gap between germline ends came to 8 bases. The germline gives CDR1 KGHDR, CDR2 SFDVKD. The CDR3 loop reads CATSGSGQPQHF. For the CDR3, the DNA is TGTGCCACCAGTGGAAGCGGGCAGCCCCAGCATTTT.

This clone appeared a single time. The gene calls are TRBV2 and TRBJ1-4, with 8 bases that match TRBD1. From germline, CDR1 is SNHLY and CDR2 FYNNEI. CDR3 length equals 13 residues. J was trimmed by 7 bases and V by 6 bases; bases with no gene match: 4. The CDR3 is CASRGTGGEKLFF. The CDR3 DNA follows: TGTGCCAGCAGGGGGACAGGAGGTGAAAAACTGTTTTTT.

This chain joins TRBV28 and TRBJ2-5; the D is unclear. V lost 6 bases and J 1 base, leaving 9 bases between the germline ends. The CDR3 sequence is 13 residues long. Germline lookup yields CDR1 MDHEN and CDR2 SYDVKM. CDR3 nucleotide sequence: TGTGCCAGCAGCAGGCAACTCCAAGAGACCCAGTACTTC. Translation: CASSRQLQETQYF. Filled out from reference TRBV28 and TRBJ2-5, the complete variable domain reads DVKVTQSSRYLVKRTGEKVFLECVQDMDHENMFWYRQDPGLGLRLIYFSYDVKMKEKGDIPEGYSVSREKKERFSLILESASTNQTSMYLCASSRQLQETQYFGPGTRLLVL.

V gene TRBV5-6 combines with J gene TRBJ2-1; a possible D gene is TRBD1 (6 bases). CDR1 is SGHDT and CDR2 is YYEEEE in the germline V gene. V lost 2 bases and J 4 bases, leaving 13 bases between the germline ends. The CDR3 has 15 amino acids. CDR3 in DNA: TGTGCCAGCAGCTTCCAGGGGCTGAGGTACAATGAGCAGTTCTTC. Amino acids: CASSFQGLRYNEQFF.

This clone was seen just once. The CDR3 reads CASNPAGYQPQHF. CDR3 DNA sequence: TGTGCCAGCAACCCGGCAGGGTATCAGCCCCAGCATTTT. The rearrangement uses TRBV6-5 and TRBJ1-5; tentatively, D is TRBD1 (5 bases). Deletions cut 7 bases from V and 5 bases from J, with 12 bases between. The germline gives CDR1 MNHEY, CDR2 SVGAGI. CDR3 length: 13 amino acids.

The chain couples TRBV11-3 to TRBJ2-7; 11 positions match TRBD1. Per the germline V gene, CDR1 is SGHNT and CDR2 is YENEEA. V lost 3 bases, J lost 3 bases, and 7 bases stayed unmatched. The CDR3 contains 16 residues. The CDR3 DNA follows: TGTGCCAGCAGCTTTTCCGGGACAGGGGGGCTCTACGAGCAGTACTTC. It encodes CASSFSGTGGLYEQYF.

The chain combines TRBV19 with TRBJ1-6, with TRBD1 matching 8 bases. The CDR3 has 14 amino acids. With V trimmed by 4 bases and J by 7 bases, 3 bases remained unmatched. CDR1 is LNHDA, CDR2 SQIVND, per germline (reference sequence). CDR3 nucleotide sequence: TGTGCCAGTAGTACAGGGGGCGGAAATTCACCCCTCCACTTT. It is translated as CASSTGGGNSPLHF.

The rearrangement uses TRBV12-3 or TRBV12-4 and TRBJ1-5; D unresolved. V was clipped by 7 bases and J by 8 bases, with 12 bases between them. The CDR3 has 12 amino acids. The CDR3 region is CASTSLPEPQHF. In DNA, the CDR3 is TGTGCCAGCACCTCCCTGCCGGAGCCCCAGCATTTT.

The chain combines TRBV4-1 with TRBJ2-7; the D gene is possibly TRBD1 (5 bases). Trimming took 1 base from V and 1 from J, leaving 11 bases between them. Germline V CDR1 and CDR2: MGHRA, YSYEKL. The CDR3 runs to 15 residues. The CDR3 protein is CASSQGGGLSYEQYF. CDR3 coding DNA: TGCGCCAGCAGCCAAGGGGGCGGCTTATCCTACGAGCAGTACTTC.

The V gene is TRBV10-3, the J gene TRBJ2-1, with 9 bases matching TRBD2. Germline V gene data show CDR1 as ENHRY and CDR2 as SYGVKD. The CDR3 runs 15 residues. V lost 6 bases and J lost 4; bases outside the gene matches: 7. Here the CDR3 reads CAISPAGGEYNEQFF. The CDR3 coding sequence is TGTGCCATCAGCCCAGCGGGAGGAGAGTACAATGAGCAGTTCTTC.

This clone was seen only once. This sequence joins TRBV4-2 and TRBJ2-2; a weak D match, TRBD2 (6 bases). CDR3 length equals 16 residues. CDR1 and CDR2 (germline): LGHNA, YNFKEQ. V was clipped by 1 base and J by 4 bases, with 13 bases between them. Here the CDR3 DNA reads TGTGCCAGCAGCCAAGTAGGCGGGGTTGGCACCGGGGAGCTGTTTTTT. It is translated as CASSQVGGVGTGELFF.

The chain combines TRBV5-8 with TRBJ2-3, with D maybe TRBD2 (5 bases). This CDR3 region has 16 residues. V lost 4 bases to trimming and J lost 1 base, with 16 bases between them. The V gene's germline CDR1 is SGHTS and CDR2 YDEGEE. CDR3 sequence (DNA): TGTGCCAGCAGCGGCGAAACTAGGACTCGCACAGATACGCAGTATTTT. Its translation is CASSGETRTRTDTQYF.

The sample holds one count of this clone. The gene calls are TRBV9 and TRBJ2-7; 9 positions match TRBD2. CDR1 SGDLS and CDR2 YYNGEE come from the germline V gene. J lost 3 bases, V lost 0 bases, and 4 bases had no gene match. The CDR3 sequence is 15 residues long. CDR3 coding DNA: TGTGCCAGCAGCGTAGCTAGCGGGGCTGACTACGAGCAGTACTTC. Translated: CASSVASGADYEQYF.

Comments on this clone: Sequence at one end of the junction differs from germline and may be a read error. This chain joins TRBV2 and TRBJ2-1; a possible D gene is TRBD2 (5 bases). The CDR3 loop spans 13 amino acids. The germline V gene encodes CDR1 SNHLY and CDR2 FYNNEI. CDR3 in amino acids: CASSEGGRPERFF. DNA of the CDR3: TGTGCCAGCAGTGAAGGCGGGCGACCCGAGCGGTTCTTC.